The 27 T cell receptor beta chains reported below all come from one sample, sequenced in a study of vaccination and CD4 T cells after COVID-19. Treatment denoted: roughly 11-day PBMC culture with coronavirus spike peptide pools or control peptides (ViraFEST assay). Cultured CD4+ T cell DNA was sequenced using the Oncomine TCR Beta short-read assay. Using its own MiXCR run on the PCR reads, TCRdb lists one record per CDR3 protein. The data contain some 12,000 distinct CDR3 sequences, roughly 60% of them singletons. For these receptors, no antigen is known. The source was CD4+ T cells from blood, cultured in vitro, collected before SARS-CoV-2 vaccination. These TCRs come from a human donor who had recovered from COVID-19.

This chain uses TRBV30 with TRBJ1-2; 10 bases are a match to TRBD1. Germline V gene lookup returns CDR1 GTSNPN and CDR2 SVGIG (reference sequence). Unmatched junction bases numbered 13, after V lost 5 bases and J lost 4 bases. The CDR3 is 16 amino acids. For the CDR3, the DNA is TGTGCCTGGGAGGGGACAGGGGAGGCCCCGGGCTATGGCTACACCTTC. Translated, it gives CAWEGTGEAPGYGYTF.

There are a few counts of this clonotype. V gene TRBV28 combines with J gene TRBJ1-1; 8 bases match TRBD1. The CDR3 has 18 residues. The germline V gene encodes CDR1 MDHEN and CDR2 SYDVKM. After removal of 6 bases from V and 4 bases from J, the junction contained 19 bases not matched to a gene. CDR3 sequence reads: CASRQGALFGRSTTEAFF. The CDR3 bases are TGTGCCAGCAGGCAGGGGGCGCTGTTCGGTCGGTCGACCACTGAAGCTTTCTTT.

In this sample, this clonotype turned up a few times. The chain employs TRBV19 and TRBJ1-1, with D uncertain. V was clipped by 0 bases and J by 3 bases, with 5 bases between them. CDR3 length: 13 residues. The germline gives CDR1 LNHDA, CDR2 SQIVND (reference sequence). This chain's CDR3 is CASSIELYTEAFF. CDR3 nucleotide sequence: TGTGCCAGTAGTATAGAACTTTACACTGAAGCTTTCTTT.

For the CDR3, the DNA is TGTGCCAGCAGTTTACCGGACAAACAGAACACTGAAGCTTTCTTT. Translating gives CASSLPDKQNTEAFF. The chain carries TRBV28 and TRBJ1-1, with D maybe TRBD1 (5 bases). The CDR3 sequence is 15 residues long. V lost 2 bases and J lost 1, with 11 bases in between. CDR1 MDHEN and CDR2 SYDVKM come from the germline V gene.

This sequence joins TRBV6-4 and TRBJ1-2, with TRBD1 matching 7 bases. After removal of 7 bases from V and 2 bases from J, the junction contained 10 bases not matched to a gene. In germline, CDR1 is MRHNA, CDR2 SNTAGT. CDR3 length: 15 amino acids. This chain's CDR3 is CASKPRQGENYGYTF. The CDR3 region has the DNA TGTGCCAGCAAACCGAGACAGGGCGAAAACTATGGCTACACCTTC.

The CDR3 DNA follows: TGTGCCAGCAGTTACTACGGGGGAGGTCGTAATTCACCCCTCCACTTT. As protein: CASSYYGGGRNSPLHF. The chain joins TRBV6-5 to TRBJ1-6, with D perhaps matching TRBD1 (5 bases). The ends were cut back, 1 base at V and 6 bases at J, with 13 bases in the middle. The CDR3 sequence is 16 residues long. Germline CDR1 and CDR2: MNHEY and SVGAGI.

The V and J genes are TRBV6-2 or TRBV6-3 and TRBJ1-1; D uncertain. CDR1 is MNHEY, CDR2 SVGEGT, per germline. The CDR3 is 13 residues long. The V and J ends lost 7 bases and 6 bases respectively, with 15 bases between them. The CDR3 DNA reads TGTGCCAGCAACTCGGGCGGGAAGGCTGAAGCTTTCTTT. Protein: CASNSGGKAEAFF.

This clonotype was counted between two and nine times. The chain recombines TRBV12-5 with TRBJ1-6; 8 bases are a match to TRBD1. The germline V gene has CDR1 LGHNT and CDR2 FRNRAP. Trimming cost V 5 bases and J 12 bases; bases outside gene matches: 9. The CDR3 length is 14 residues. In DNA form, the CDR3 reads TGTGCTAGTGGTGCAGGGGGCGATCGTAAACCCCTCCACTTT. Translated, it gives CASGAGGDRKPLHF.

The chain combines TRBV10-3 with TRBJ2-7; 7 nucleotides agree with TRBD1. CDR1 and CDR2 from the germline V gene are ENHRY and SYGVKD. CDR3 length: 13 residues. V shed 10 bases and J 0 bases; nucleotides not matched to a gene: 6. The chain's CDR3 is CATRQGTSYEQYF. The DNA of the CDR3 is TGTGCCACCCGACAGGGAACCTCCTACGAGCAGTACTTC.

The rearrangement uses TRBV10-3 and TRBJ2-7, with a tentative D call TRBD2 (5 bases). V lost 0 bases and J 2 bases, leaving 8 bases between the germline ends. This CDR3 spans 14 amino acids. CDR1 ENHRY and CDR2 SYGVKD come from the germline V gene. DNA of the CDR3: TGTGCCATCAGTGAGTCGACTAATACCTACGAGCAGTACTTC. This gives the protein CAISESTNTYEQYF.

The J gene is TRBJ2-7, the V gene TRBV10-3; 7 bases are a match to TRBD1. V shed 2 bases, J shed 12 bases, and the junction held 13 bases outside the gene matches. Germline V lookup: CDR1 ENHRY, CDR2 SYGVKD. The CDR3 extends over 14 amino acids. CDR3 protein: CAISEPSRQGEAYF. Written as DNA, the CDR3 is TGTGCCATCAGTGAGCCTTCTAGACAGGGCGAGGCGTACTTC.

The gene calls are TRBV20-1 and TRBJ2-1, with 13 bases fitting TRBD2. There are 15 residues in the CDR3. After removal of 5 bases from V and 3 bases from J, the junction contained 4 bases not matched to a gene. Germline V gives CDR1 DFQATT, CDR2 SNEGSKA (reference sequence). CDR3 protein: CSAERLAGGYNEQFF. As DNA, the CDR3 is TGCAGTGCTGAACGACTAGCGGGGGGCTACAATGAGCAGTTCTTC.

Only a few counts were recorded for this clonotype. The chain uses TRBV19 and TRBJ1-2; unclear D gene. Germline values: CDR1 LNHDA, CDR2 SQIVND (reference sequence). V shed 4 bases and J shed 2 bases, with 8 bases lying between them. This CDR3 comprises 13 residues. The CDR3 coding sequence is TGTGCCAGTAGTAAAGGCAAGAACTATGGCTACACCTTC. This translates into CASSKGKNYGYTF. Supplemented by reference TRBV19 and TRBJ1-2, the full variable domain reads DGGITQSPKYLFRKEGQNVTLSCEQNLNHDAMYWYRQDPGQGLRLIYYSQIVNDFQKGDIAEGYSVSREKKESFPLTVTSAQKNPTAFYLCASSKGKNYGYTFGSGTRLTVV.

The chain uses TRBV10-3 and TRBJ1-2; maybe TRBD1 (5 bases). CDR3 length: 14 amino acids. The V and J ends lost 3 bases and 5 bases respectively, with 13 bases between them. In germline, CDR1 is ENHRY, CDR2 SYGVKD. CDR3 in amino acids: CAISDGGDWYGYTF. DNA of the CDR3: TGTGCCATCAGTGACGGGGGTGATTGGTATGGCTACACCTTC.

This clonotype has only a few counts. The chain uses TRBV27 and TRBJ1-6, with a weak D call TRBD1 (6 bases). Germline lookup yields CDR1 MNHEY and CDR2 SMNVEV (reference sequence). CDR3 size: 14 residues. V was cut by 3 bases and J by 10 bases, with 13 bases left in between. The CDR3 sequence is CASSLLQGQSPLHF. CDR3 DNA sequence: TGTGCCAGCAGTTTGTTACAGGGACAATCACCCCTCCACTTT.

This sequence joins TRBV19 and TRBJ2-3, with a possible D match to TRBD1 (5 bases). This CDR3 has 17 amino acids. Trimming shortened V by 5 bases and J by 4 bases, and 22 bases separated the two germline ends. Germline lookup yields CDR1 LNHDA and CDR2 SQIVND (reference sequence). DNA for the CDR3: TGTGCCAGTAGTTCGGTCTCTCCAGGGATATTGGCAGATACGCAGTATTTT. As protein: CASSSVSPGILADTQYF.

The rearrangement links TRBV6-2 or TRBV6-3 to TRBJ2-5; no reliable D call. This CDR3 spans 14 amino acids. The V gene lost 6 bases and the J gene lost 5 bases, with 16 bases spanning the gap. Germline V CDR1 and CDR2: MNHEY, SVGEGT. The CDR3 DNA follows: TGTGCCAGCAGCCAAGAGCCTACTTCGGAGACCCAGTACTTC. Translating it yields CASSQEPTSETQYF.

The chain uses TRBV20-1 and TRBJ1-5; D unclear. V gave up 0 bases and J gave up 3 bases, with 6 bases separating them. The CDR3 has 13 residues. Germline-derived CDR1 and CDR2 are DFQATT and SNEGSKA (reference sequence). CDR3 sequence reads: CSAREGFNQPQHF. The CDR3 coding sequence is TGCAGTGCTAGAGAAGGGTTCAATCAGCCCCAGCATTTT.

V is TRBV4-1 and J is TRBJ1-2; 11 positions match TRBD1. Losses at the gene ends were 3 bases for V and 5 bases for J; bases not matched to a gene: 8. CDR3 size: 16 residues. Germline CDR1 is MGHRA and CDR2 is YSYEKL. CDR3 coding DNA: TGCGCCAGCAGCCAGACCCAGGACAGGGGGCCTTATGGCTACACCTTC. Translation gives CASSQTQDRGPYGYTF.

This clonotype came up once. The V call is TRBV7-6, the J call TRBJ1-1, with 7 bases aligning to TRBD1. CDR3 length equals 17 residues. Trimming took 5 bases from V and 4 from J; bases not matched to a gene: 16. Germline assignment: CDR1 SGHVS and CDR2 FNYEAQ. The CDR3 DNA reads TGTGCCAGCAGCCCAACGGAGAAGGGGGCGTTCGGCACTGAAGCTTTCTTT. Encoded protein: CASSPTEKGAFGTEAFF.

This clonotype ranks as medium-sized. The V call is TRBV2, the J call TRBJ2-2; D is possibly TRBD2 (7 bases). Trimming removed 3 bases from V and 4 bases from J, with 12 bases in between. Germline V gene lookup returns CDR1 SNHLY and CDR2 FYNNEI. CDR3 length: 15 amino acids. The CDR3 DNA reads as TGTGCCAGCAGTGAGGTCCGGGGGGCCACCGGGGAGCTGTTTTTT. This codes for CASSEVRGATGELFF.

V usage is TRBV27 and J usage is TRBJ1-6, with D maybe TRBD1 (5 bases). Germline assignment: CDR1 MNHEY and CDR2 SMNVEV (reference sequence). The CDR3 runs to 20 residues. The germline V and J ends were trimmed by 6 bases and 10 bases, with 34 bases remaining between them. The chain's CDR3 is CASSLRARSGRTVRESPLHF. Here the CDR3 DNA reads TGTGCCAGCAGCCTAAGGGCGCGGTCAGGGAGGACGGTACGGGAGTCACCCCTCCACTTT.

The chain combines TRBV6-1 with TRBJ2-7; D is tentatively TRBD1 or TRBD2 (5 bases each). V lost 2 bases, J lost 10 bases, and 18 bases lay in between. Germline CDR1 and CDR2: MNHNS and SASEGT. The CDR3 totals 14 residues. This chain's CDR3 is CASSEIWSTGLQYF. The DNA of the CDR3 is TGTGCCAGCAGTGAAATCTGGTCCACGGGGCTCCAGTACTTC.

V and J are TRBV20-1 and TRBJ1-1, with a weak D call TRBD1 (5 bases). V lost 4 bases, J lost 3 bases, and 9 bases lay in between. Germline CDR1 is DFQATT and CDR2 is SNEGSKA (reference sequence). The CDR3 sequence is 12 residues long. This CDR3 reads CSATRVHTEAFF. In DNA, the CDR3 is TGCAGTGCTACCAGGGTTCACACTGAAGCTTTCTTT.

This sequence joins TRBV24-1 and TRBJ1-2; unclear D gene. CDR3 length equals 12 residues. V lost 6 bases and J lost 2, with 6 bases in between. The germline V gene has CDR1 KGHDR and CDR2 SFDVKD. CDR3 sequence: CATSQGNYGYTF. CDR3 DNA sequence: TGTGCCACCAGTCAAGGGAACTATGGCTACACCTTC.

This clonotype was recorded a few times. The chain employs TRBV2 and TRBJ1-5; no clear D. Germline V gene data show CDR1 as SNHLY and CDR2 as FYNNEI. The CDR3 runs 15 residues. Trimming cost V 6 bases and J 3 bases, with 15 bases left between them. The CDR3 is CASRARTGDNQPQHF. CDR3 sequence (DNA): TGTGCCAGCAGAGCCCGGACGGGAGACAATCAGCCCCAGCATTTT.

The V gene is TRBV28, the J gene TRBJ2-7; no clear D. Germline V gives CDR1 MDHEN, CDR2 SYDVKM. CDR3 length equals 12 residues. The germline V and J ends were trimmed by 4 bases and 2 bases, with 6 bases remaining between them. CDR3 in amino acids: CASSSTPYEQYF. CDR3 bases: TGTGCCAGCAGTTCTACGCCCTACGAGCAGTACTTC.